The clone carrying this T cell receptor beta chain was seen a handful of times. No antigen is known for it. The CDR3 consists of 13 residues. Per the germline V gene, CDR1 is SGHTA and CDR2 is FQGNSA. With 1 base removed from V and 9 bases from J, the gap between germline ends came to 10 bases. The library labeled individual cDNA molecules by adding unique molecular identifiers to them. A single record per CDR3 protein comes from TCRdb applying MiXCR to the RACE reads. In the table there are 95,000 or so distinct CDR3 sequences, roughly 10% of which are singletons. This entry belongs to a study of human T cells and chemical hapten exposure. Study findings and constraints: Against controls, expanded TCRs gave rise to significantly more large CDR3 similarity clusters. Unchanged with DPC sensitization were TCRs above 1 in 1000 frequency.

Time point described: patch test 2, 6 weeks after DPC sensitization. The treatment here: therapeutic diphenylcyclopropenone sensitization with weekly scalp DPC. The source is a woman aged 35 to 49 with alopecia areata. Some clones in this sample may be carry-over from other donors' samples. The V call is TRBV7-2, the J call TRBJ2-4; D gene ambiguous. This material consisted of whole blood, taken in connection with sensitization to the hapten diphenylcyclopropenone (DPC). Here the CDR3 reads CASSLGWEGIQYF. The CDR3 nucleotides are TGTGCCAGCAGCTTAGGATGGGAAGGCATTCAGTACTTC.